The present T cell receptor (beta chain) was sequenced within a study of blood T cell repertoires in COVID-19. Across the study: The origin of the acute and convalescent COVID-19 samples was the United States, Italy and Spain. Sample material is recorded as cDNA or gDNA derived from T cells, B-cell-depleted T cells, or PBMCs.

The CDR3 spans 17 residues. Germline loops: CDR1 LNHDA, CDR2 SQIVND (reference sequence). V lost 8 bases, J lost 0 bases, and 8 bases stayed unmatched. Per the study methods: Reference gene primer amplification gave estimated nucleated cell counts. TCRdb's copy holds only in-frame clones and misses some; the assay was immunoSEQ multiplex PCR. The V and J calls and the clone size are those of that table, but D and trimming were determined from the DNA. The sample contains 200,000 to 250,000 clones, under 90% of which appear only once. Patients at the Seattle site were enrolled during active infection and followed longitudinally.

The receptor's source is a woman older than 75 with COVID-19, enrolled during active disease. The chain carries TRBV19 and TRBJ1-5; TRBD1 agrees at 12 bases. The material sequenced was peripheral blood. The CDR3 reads CASQSGTGGFSNQPQHF. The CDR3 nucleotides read TGTGCCAGTCAATCCGGGACAGGGGGCTTTAGCAATCAGCCCCAGCATTTT.